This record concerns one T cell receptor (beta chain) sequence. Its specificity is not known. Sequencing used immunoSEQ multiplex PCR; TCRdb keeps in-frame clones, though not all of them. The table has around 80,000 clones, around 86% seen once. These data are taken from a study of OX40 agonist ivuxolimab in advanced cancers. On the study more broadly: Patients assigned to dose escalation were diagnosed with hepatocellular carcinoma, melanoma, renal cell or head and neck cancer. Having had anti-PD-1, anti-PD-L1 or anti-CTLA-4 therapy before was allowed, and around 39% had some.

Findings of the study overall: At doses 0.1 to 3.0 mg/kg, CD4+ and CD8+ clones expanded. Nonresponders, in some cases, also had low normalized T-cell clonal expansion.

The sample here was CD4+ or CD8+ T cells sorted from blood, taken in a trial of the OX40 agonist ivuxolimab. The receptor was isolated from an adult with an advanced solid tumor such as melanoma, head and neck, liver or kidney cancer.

This CDR3 is CAISEIRAGEQYF. CDR3 nucleotide sequence: TGTGCCATCAGTGAGATTAGGGCGGGGGAGCAGTACTTC. J is TRBJ2-7 and V is TRBV10-3; weak D call: TRBD2 (6 bases). This CDR3 has 13 residues. Germline assignment: CDR1 ENHRY and CDR2 SYGVKD. The germline V and J ends were trimmed by 2 bases and 7 bases, with 12 bases remaining between them.